One and the same sample provided the 5 T cell receptor beta chains below, sequenced in a study of blood T cell repertoires in COVID-19. Method: immunoSEQ multiplex PCR; TCRdb's copy keeps in-frame clones and lacks some. The table shows 150,000 to 200,000 clones, with approximately 80% occurring only once. Source material: peripheral blood. Source of these receptors: a man aged 50-60 years who had recovered from COVID-19.

This chain uses TRBV28 with TRBJ1-6, with no clear D. The CDR3 sequence is 15 residues long. The V gene lost 10 bases and the J gene lost 2 bases, with 15 bases spanning the gap. CDR1 and CDR2 (germline): MDHEN, SYDVKM. CDR3 in DNA: TGTGCCACCCTGGGTCGCGGTCCCTATAATTCACCCCTCCACTTT. Amino acids: CATLGRGPYNSPLHF.

V gene TRBV11-2 combines with J gene TRBJ1-3, with TRBD1 matching over 7 bases. Germline trimming cut 5 bases from V and 4 bases from J; bases unmatched to any gene: 2. CDR3 length: 13 amino acids. CDR1 is SGHAT and CDR2 is FQNNGV in the germline V gene. CDR3 nucleotides: TGTGCCAGCAGCACGGGACAGGGAAACACCATATATTTT. This encodes CASSTGQGNTIYF.

The chain recombines TRBV5-4 with TRBJ1-4; no firm D call. V lost 2 bases to trimming and J lost 7 bases, with 15 bases between them. The CDR3 covers 15 residues. The V gene's germline CDR1 is SGHNT and CDR2 YYREEE (reference sequence). CDR3 sequence (DNA): TGTGCCAGCAGCTTAGAGGGCCGATTGTTTGAAAAACTGTTTTTT. Translating it yields CASSLEGRLFEKLFF.

This sequence joins TRBV28 and TRBJ2-3, with 7 bases fitting TRBD2. Looked up from germline, CDR1 is MDHEN and CDR2 is SYDVKM. This CDR3 comprises 12 residues. V was pared by 1 base and J by 10 bases, with 2 bases of the junction left unmatched. CDR3 residues: CASSLSSGAQYF. CDR3 bases: TGTGCCAGCAGTTTATCTAGCGGAGCGCAGTATTTT.

The CDR3 is CATSVSGNDQPQHF. The CDR3 DNA is TGTGCCACCAGTGTATCAGGGAATGATCAGCCCCAGCATTTT. The chain employs TRBV24-1 and TRBJ1-5; D might be TRBD1 (5 bases). The CDR3 is made up of 14 amino acids. V was trimmed by 5 bases and J by 5 bases, leaving 12 bases between them. Germline CDR1 and CDR2: KGHDR and SFDVKD.